The next 22 T cell receptor beta chains were all read from a single sample in a study of T cells after yellow fever vaccination. Each CDR3 protein gets one entry after TCRdb re-called the 5' RACE reads with MiXCR. Among about 580,000 distinct CDR3 sequences listed, less than 20% were seen once. The sequences come from PBMCs, collected about 5 days after the first yellow fever vaccination. Receptors originate from a man aged 18 to 35 who received the YFV17D yellow fever vaccine.

This clonotype was seen more than once but under ten times. The CDR3 loop is CASSPLDGYTF. CDR3 coding DNA: TGTGCCAGCAGCCCCTTGGATGGCTACACCTTC. V gene TRBV7-9 combines with J gene TRBJ1-2; D ambiguous. Trimming pared 5 bases from V and 6 bases from J, leaving 7 bases between. This CDR3 comprises 11 residues. Germline values: CDR1 SEHNR, CDR2 FQNEAQ (reference sequence).

This clonotype was seen a handful of times. The chain carries TRBV6-1 and TRBJ2-7; no definite D call. V lost 2 bases to trimming and J lost 2 bases, with 10 bases between them. CDR1 MNHNS and CDR2 SASEGT come from the germline V gene. The CDR3 contains 14 residues. The CDR3 DNA reads TGTGCCAGCAGTGAACTTCCGGAAACCTACGAGCAGTACGTC. It encodes CASSELPETYEQYV.

This clonotype turned up a few times. CDR3 sequence reads: CASSLARDSLYGYTF. As DNA, the CDR3 is TGTGCCAGCAGCTTAGCCCGGGACAGCCTTTATGGCTACACCTTC. The chain carries TRBV7-2 and TRBJ1-2, with 7 nucleotides matching TRBD1. The CDR3 runs to 15 residues. Germline V gene lookup returns CDR1 SGHTA and CDR2 FQGNSA. Trimming cost V 0 bases and J 5 bases; bases outside gene matches: 6. The entire variable domain, with the rest obtained from reference TRBV7-2 and TRBJ1-2, is as follows: GAGVSQSPSNKVTEKGKDVELRCDPISGHTALYWYRQSLGQGLEFLIYFQGNSAPDKSGLPSDRFSAERTGGSVSTLTIQRTQQEDSAVYLCASSLARDSLYGYTFGSGTRLTVV.

Only a few counts were recorded for this clonotype. V gene TRBV7-9 combines with J gene TRBJ1-6, with D possibly TRBD1 on 5 matching bases. Trimming removed 1 base from V and 9 bases from J, with 10 bases in between. CDR3 length equals 14 residues. Germline V CDR1 and CDR2: SEHNR, FQNEAQ (reference sequence). CDR3 sequence: CASSLEGKGSPLHF. In DNA form, the CDR3 reads TGTGCCAGCAGCTTAGAGGGGAAAGGTTCACCCCTCCACTTT.

This clonotype was found a few times. The chain joins TRBV7-2 to TRBJ1-1; D might be TRBD1 (6 bases). V was shortened by 8 bases and J by 1 base, with 14 bases between the two germline ends. This CDR3 spans 14 amino acids. Germline V CDR1 and CDR2: SGHTA, FQGNSA. The CDR3 nucleotides are TGTGCCAGCCTGCGAGGGGGGGGGAACACTGAAGCTTTCTTT. It is translated as CASLRGGGNTEAFF.

There are a few counts of this clonotype. DNA for the CDR3: TGTGCCAGCAGTTACCGACAGGGGGCAGATACGCAGTATTTT. Translating gives CASSYRQGADTQYF. The V and J genes are TRBV7-8 and TRBJ2-3, with 9 bases fitting TRBD1. CDR1 is SGHVS, CDR2 FQNEAQ, per germline. The CDR3 totals 14 residues. With V trimmed by 6 bases and J by 4 bases, 5 bases remained unmatched.

The chain links TRBV4-2 to TRBJ2-6; tentatively, D is TRBD2 (5 bases). Germline CDR1 is LGHNA and CDR2 is YNFKEQ. CDR3 length equals 16 residues. Trimming removed 4 bases from V and 1 base from J, with 11 bases in between. As DNA, the CDR3 is TGTGCCAGCAGCCGGGAGCAGGTTTCTGGGGCCAACGTCCTGACTTTC. Its translation: CASSREQVSGANVLTF.

This rearrangement joins TRBV29-1 to TRBJ1-2; D gene unclear. This CDR3 spans 12 amino acids. The germline V gene encodes CDR1 SQVTM and CDR2 ANQGSEA. Trimming shortened V by 4 bases and J by 0 bases, and 6 bases separated the two germline ends. The CDR3 sequence: CSVGGSNYGYTF. The CDR3 DNA follows: TGCAGCGTTGGAGGGTCTAACTATGGCTACACCTTC.

The rearrangement joins TRBV20-1 to TRBJ2-1; D uncertain. V was clipped by 5 bases and J by 0 bases, with 8 bases between them. Germline-derived CDR1 and CDR2 are DFQATT and SNEGSKA (reference sequence). There are 13 residues in the CDR3. CDR3 sequence: CSAAKSSYNEQFF. The CDR3 DNA is TGCAGTGCTGCCAAAAGCTCCTACAATGAGCAGTTCTTC.

This clonotype was observed a few times. The gene calls are TRBV7-2 and TRBJ2-5; TRBD2 aligns across 12 bases. Losses at the gene ends were 3 bases for V and 2 bases for J; bases not matched to a gene: 1. The CDR3 totals 15 residues. Looked up from germline, CDR1 is SGHTA and CDR2 is FQGNSA. The CDR3: CASSFTSGGQETQYF. The DNA for the CDR3 is TGTGCCAGCAGCTTCACTAGCGGGGGGCAAGAGACCCAGTACTTC.

This clonotype has more than one count but fewer than ten. V and J are TRBV2 and TRBJ2-1; D perhaps matches TRBD2 (5 bases). Germline assignment: CDR1 SNHLY and CDR2 FYNNEI. This CDR3 has 13 amino acids. The V end was cut by 6 bases, the J end by 4 bases, with 10 bases between. CDR3 loop: CASRPRAYNEQFF. The DNA of the CDR3 is TGTGCCAGCAGGCCGCGGGCATACAATGAGCAGTTCTTC. The whole variable domain, filled in from reference TRBV2 and TRBJ2-1, reads EPEVTQTPSHQVTQMGQEVILRCVPISNHLYFYWYRQILGQKVEFLVSFYNNEISEKSEIFDDQFSVERPDGSNFTLKIRSTKLEDSAMYFCASRPRAYNEQFFGPGTRLTVL.

This clonotype was observed many times. V is TRBV27 and J is TRBJ1-1; D is unresolved. Trimming cost V 5 bases and J 4 bases, with 17 bases left between them. CDR3 length equals 15 residues. Germline CDR1 reads MNHEY; CDR2 reads SMNVEV (reference sequence). CDR3 nucleotide sequence: TGTGCCAGCAGTCCAAGACGGAGTTCGGGCACTGAAGCTTTCTTT. Translation gives CASSPRRSSGTEAFF.

This clonotype was found a few times. The rearrangement links TRBV7-8 to TRBJ1-5, with 9 bases matching TRBD1. Unmatched junction bases numbered 11, after V lost 7 bases and J lost 7 bases. The germline CDR1 and CDR2 sequences are SGHVS and FQNEAQ. There are 15 residues in the CDR3. The CDR3 protein is CASNHGTGWDQPQHF. CDR3 DNA: TGTGCCAGCAATCACGGGACAGGGTGGGACCAGCCCCAGCATTTT.

V is TRBV28 and J is TRBJ1-2, with 8 bases matching TRBD1. Losses at the gene ends were 10 bases for V and 5 bases for J; bases not matched to a gene: 9. The CDR3 spans 13 residues. The germline V gene has CDR1 MDHEN and CDR2 SYDVKM. The CDR3 protein is CATKTGGRYGYTF. CDR3 sequence (DNA): TGTGCCACCAAAACAGGGGGTCGGTATGGCTACACCTTC.

This clonotype appeared many times. The rearrangement joins TRBV5-1 to TRBJ1-1; tentative D call: TRBD1 (5 bases). CDR1 SGHRS and CDR2 YFSETQ come from the germline V gene. V gave up 1 base and J gave up 0 bases, with 10 bases separating them. This CDR3 spans 15 amino acids. The CDR3 region has the DNA TGCGCCAGCAGCTTGCCAGGGAGGATGAACACTGAAGCTTTCTTT. It yields the protein CASSLPGRMNTEAFF.

This clonotype has more than one count but fewer than ten. V is TRBV5-5 and J is TRBJ1-1; D is ambiguous. V was shortened by 0 bases and J by 3 bases, with 12 bases between the two germline ends. This CDR3 has 15 residues. Looked up from germline, CDR1 is SGHKS and CDR2 is YYEKEE (reference sequence). The CDR3 here is CASSLVRLGDTEAFF. As DNA, the CDR3 is TGTGCCAGCAGCTTGGTACGCCTCGGTGACACTGAAGCTTTCTTT.

A few counts support this clonotype. The chain uses TRBV6-5 and TRBJ2-7; D gene uncertain. Germline V CDR1 and CDR2: MNHEY, SVGAGI. The CDR3 has 14 residues. V shed 3 bases and J shed 2 bases, with 11 bases lying between them. CDR3 nucleotide sequence: TGTGCCAGCAGTTATACCCAGGATACCTACGAGCAGTACTTC. This sequence encodes CASSYTQDTYEQYF.

This chain links TRBV25-1 with TRBJ2-2, with D unclear. Germline-derived CDR1 and CDR2 are MGHDK and SYGVNS. Deletions cut 1 base from V and 6 bases from J, with 6 bases between. The CDR3 sequence is 13 residues long. The CDR3 bases are TGTGCCAGCAGTGAATGGGGTCCCGGGGAGCTGTTTTTT. It codes for CASSEWGPGELFF.

This clonotype has just a few counts. The chain uses TRBV9 and TRBJ2-2, with a tentative D call TRBD2 (7 bases). The CDR3 spans 14 residues. Germline V lookup: CDR1 SGDLS, CDR2 YYNGEE. V was trimmed by 0 bases and J by 9 bases, leaving 12 bases between them. The chain's CDR3 is CASSVVSGGRELFF. CDR3 nucleotide sequence: TGTGCCAGCAGCGTAGTATCGGGGGGCCGGGAGCTGTTTTTT.

The sample holds many counts of this clonotype. The rearrangement links TRBV7-8 to TRBJ1-2, with 7 positions matching TRBD1. This CDR3 has 11 amino acids. Per germline, CDR1 SGHVS and CDR2 FQNEAQ. J gave up 10 bases and V 5 bases, and 4 bases lay outside the gene matches. The CDR3 DNA sequence: TGTGCCAGCAGCGGGACAGCGGCCTACACCTTC. Its translation is CASSGTAAYTF.

This clonotype turned up a few times. The rearrangement joins TRBV4-2 to TRBJ2-3; weak D call: TRBD1 (5 bases). Trimming removed 4 bases from V and 2 bases from J, with 16 bases in between. Germline V lookup: CDR1 LGHNA, CDR2 YNFKEQ. The CDR3 extends over 16 amino acids. The DNA of the CDR3 is TGTGCCAGCAGCCCCGCCTTTGGGGCCTCCACAGATACGCAGTATTTT. Translating gives CASSPAFGASTDTQYF.

V gene TRBV7-3 combines with J gene TRBJ2-3; D perhaps matches TRBD1 (6 bases). With 1 base removed from V and 5 bases from J, the gap between germline ends came to 16 bases. CDR3 length: 16 residues. The germline V gene has CDR1 SGHTA and CDR2 FQGTGA. As DNA, the CDR3 is TGTGCCAGCAGCTTAAATCCTACAGGGTCGGAAGATACGCAGTATTTT. Residues: CASSLNPTGSEDTQYF.